This T cell receptor beta chain was sequenced during a study of blood T cell repertoires in COVID-19. Study in general: Both acute and convalescent COVID-19 samples were obtained from the United States, Italy and Spain. T cells, B-cell-depleted T cells, or PBMCs supplied cDNA or gDNA.

The germline gives CDR1 SGHRS, CDR2 YFSETQ. This CDR3 has 15 amino acids. Germline trimming cut 1 base from V and 2 bases from J; bases unmatched to any gene: 5. This clone was observed once. Per the study methods: Researchers report that nucleated cell counts were estimated from reference gene primer amplification. The repertoire was sequenced with immunoSEQ multiplex PCR; TCRdb's copy has only in-frame clones and lacks some. V, J and clone size are those of that table, while D and trimming were read from the DNA. The sample consists of 100,000 to 150,000 clones, around 89% of them appearing once. The clonotype originates from a human donor in a cohort sampled during active COVID-19. The chain employs TRBV5-1 and TRBJ1-1; 7 nucleotides align to TRBD1. The sequenced sample consisted of peripheral blood. The chain's CDR3 is CASSLWGDRNTEAFF. The CDR3 DNA sequence: TGCGCCAGCAGCTTGTGGGGGGACAGAAACACTGAAGCTTTCTTT.